Shown below are 17 T cell receptor beta chains from a single sample sequenced in a study of cytomegalovirus exposure and HLA in healthy donors. A multiplex PCR was run with 60 Vbeta primers and 13 Jbeta primers. The assay was immunoSEQ multiplex PCR, and TCRdb's table has in-frame clones only and misses some. The sample shows about 150,000 clones, approximately 78% of them seen only once. The sample comprised PBMCs. The source is a middle-aged woman in good health and CMV-seropositive.

The genes are TRBV11-2 and TRBJ2-1; TRBD2 aligns across 10 bases. Losses at the gene ends were 5 bases for V and 5 bases for J; bases not matched to a gene: 12. Looked up from germline, CDR1 is SGHAT and CDR2 is FQNNGV. This CDR3 is 17 amino acids long. The CDR3 DNA follows: TGTGCCAGCAGCGCCTTAAGACTAGCGGGTTCAAACAATGAGCAGTTCTTC. Its translation: CASSALRLAGSNNEQFF.

The chain employs TRBV13 and TRBJ1-2; unclear D gene. Trimming pared 0 bases from V and 3 bases from J, leaving 23 bases between. Germline values: CDR1 PRHDT, CDR2 FYEKMQ (reference sequence). This CDR3 spans 19 amino acids. CDR3 amino acids: CASSLGLRRKGGSYYGYTF. The CDR3 coding sequence is TGTGCCAGCAGCTTAGGCTTGAGGCGAAAGGGTGGGAGTTACTATGGCTACACCTTC. Complete variable domain (other parts from reference TRBV13 and TRBJ1-2): AAGVIQSPRHLIKEKRETATLKCYPIPRHDTVYWYQQGPGQDPQFLISFYEKMQSDKGSIPDRFSAQQFSDYHSELNMSSLELGDSALYFCASSLGLRRKGGSYYGYTFGSGTRLTVV.

CDR3 amino acids: CASSAGLAGVSNTGELFF. CDR3 DNA: TGTGCCAGCAGCGCGGGACTAGCGGGGGTTTCGAACACCGGGGAGCTGTTTTTT. The chain recombines TRBV5-8 with TRBJ2-2, with 14 positions matching TRBD2. Germline CDR1 is SGHTS and CDR2 is YDEGEE. After removal of 4 bases from V and 0 bases from J, the junction contained 5 bases not matched to a gene. This CDR3 is built from 18 residues. The full variable domain, completed using reference TRBV5-8 and TRBJ2-2, is EAGVTQSPTHLIKTRGQQATLRCSPISGHTSVYWYQQALGLGLQFLLWYDEGEERNRGNFPPRFSGRQFPNYSSELNVNALELEDSALYLCASSAGLAGVSNTGELFFGEGSRLTVL.

The V gene is TRBV11-2, the J gene TRBJ2-7; 12 bases are a match to TRBD2. There are 16 residues in the CDR3. Germline trimming cut 0 bases from V and 5 bases from J; bases unmatched to any gene: 5. Germline V gene sequence: CDR1 SGHAT, CDR2 FQNNGV. The CDR3 sequence is CASSLDRLAGVNEQYF. CDR3 nucleotides: TGTGCCAGCAGCTTAGATAGACTAGCGGGAGTAAACGAGCAGTACTTC.

The chain links TRBV6-1 to TRBJ2-7; 7 bases fit TRBD1. This CDR3 region has 16 residues. J was trimmed by 0 bases and V by 3 bases; bases with no gene match: 8. Germline CDR1 reads MNHNS; CDR2 reads SASEGT. The CDR3 bases are TGTGCCAGCAGTGATCATAGGACAGGTCGCTCCTACGAGCAGTACTTC. Translating it yields CASSDHRTGRSYEQYF.

This chain connects TRBV28 to TRBJ2-7, with a possible D match to TRBD1 (9 bases). Germline V lookup: CDR1 MDHEN, CDR2 SYDVKM. V was shortened by 3 bases and J by 9 bases, with 21 bases between the two germline ends. This CDR3 is 15 amino acids long. The CDR3 reads CASSFPPGQGLGQYF. CDR3 DNA sequence: TGTGCCAGCAGTTTTCCTCCGGGACAGGGACTAGGGCAGTACTTC.

This chain links TRBV7-3 with TRBJ2-5; 10 bases align to TRBD1. The CDR3 runs to 15 residues. Germline V lookup: CDR1 SGHTA, CDR2 FQGTGA. Unmatched junction bases numbered 4, after V lost 3 bases and J lost 3 bases. Here the CDR3 DNA reads TGTGCCAGCAGCTTGACAGGGGGCAGAGAAGAGACCCAGTACTTC. Its translation is CASSLTGGREETQYF. The entire variable domain, with the rest obtained from reference TRBV7-3 and TRBJ2-5, is as follows: GAGVSQTPSNKVTEKGKYVELRCDPISGHTALYWYRQSLGQGPEFLIYFQGTGAADDSGLPNDRFFAVRPEGSVSTLKIQRTERGDSAVYLCASSLTGGREETQYFGPGTRLLVL.

A note on this clone: The junction shows a germline mismatch at one end, possibly a read error. In DNA form, the CDR3 reads TGTGCCAGCAGATCCTCTCTGGGGGGTGATATCTTC. It translates to CASRSSLGGDIF. The rearrangement links TRBV2 to TRBJ2-1, with TRBD2 as a possible D gene (6 bases). Per germline, CDR1 SNHLY and CDR2 FYNNEI. The CDR3 spans 12 residues.

The sample holds one count of this clone. The chain carries TRBV7-2 and TRBJ1-1; 8 nucleotides match TRBD1. V was pared by 0 bases and J by 8 bases, with 11 bases of the junction left unmatched. The CDR3 runs 16 residues. CDR1 is SGHTA and CDR2 is FQGNSA in the germline V gene. CDR3 in amino acids: CASSLAVQGEFGEAFF. CDR3 coding DNA: TGTGCCAGCAGCTTAGCGGTACAGGGGGAGTTTGGCGAAGCTTTCTTT.

The CDR3 DNA sequence: TGTGCCAGCAGTTCAGGACAGGGTCATGGAAACACCATATATTTT. Its protein is CASSSGQGHGNTIYF. V is TRBV6-5 and J is TRBJ1-3; 8 bases line up with TRBD1. The CDR3 covers 15 residues. Trimming took 4 bases from V and 3 from J; bases not matched to a gene: 5. The V gene's germline CDR1 is MNHEY and CDR2 SVGAGI.

The rearrangement links TRBV7-2 to TRBJ2-2; 7 positions agree with TRBD2. V lost 1 base to trimming and J lost 5 bases; unmatched junction nucleotides: 7. Germline lookup yields CDR1 SGHTA and CDR2 FQGNSA. The CDR3 runs 16 residues. The CDR3, as DNA: TGTGCCAGCAGCTTAGAGATTAGCGGGTTTACCGGGGAGCTGTTTTTT. Its translation: CASSLEISGFTGELFF.

The V and J genes are TRBV9 and TRBJ2-2; TRBD2 agrees at 8 bases. The CDR3 totals 17 residues. Germline V gene sequence: CDR1 SGDLS, CDR2 YYNGEE. V lost 0 bases, J lost 3 bases, and 7 bases stayed unmatched. Here the CDR3 reads CASSVALAGGHTGELFF. In DNA, the CDR3 is TGTGCCAGCAGCGTAGCTCTCGCGGGAGGTCACACCGGGGAGCTGTTTTTT.

V usage is TRBV7-7 and J usage is TRBJ1-3; possibly TRBD1 for D (5 bases). Germline lookup yields CDR1 SSHAT and CDR2 FNYEAQ (reference sequence). The CDR3 covers 15 residues. DNA of the CDR3: TGTGCTAGCTGCCCCGATGGGGCGGAAGGAAACACCATATATTTT. Translation gives CASCPDGAEGNTIYF.

Concerning this clone itself: Within the sample, other DNA sequences also encode this same CDR3. V is TRBV6-6 and J is TRBJ2-7; D is perhaps TRBD2 (6 bases). The germline CDR1 and CDR2 sequences are MNHNY and SVGAGI (reference sequence). CDR3 length equals 15 residues. V was cut by 5 bases and J by 2 bases, with 16 bases left in between. The CDR3 region has the DNA TGTGCCAGCAGTCCACAGACTAGAAGAGCCTACGAGCAGTACTTC. Translating it yields CASSPQTRRAYEQYF.

CDR3 sequence (DNA): TGTGCCAGCAGAGGTGGGACTAGCGGGAAGGAGACCCAGTACTTC. Translated, it gives CASRGGTSGKETQYF. This chain connects TRBV2 to TRBJ2-5; 13 bases agree with TRBD2. CDR3 length equals 15 residues. The V gene's germline CDR1 is SNHLY and CDR2 FYNNEI. V shed 6 bases and J 5 bases; nucleotides not matched to a gene: 6.

This clone was counted only a few times. The chain has TRBV29-1 and TRBJ1-2; weak D call: TRBD1 (5 bases). The V gene's germline CDR1 is SQVTM and CDR2 ANQGSEA. V shed 3 bases and J shed 5 bases, with 10 bases lying between them. The CDR3 has 12 amino acids. The CDR3 is CSVDVGGYGYTF. In DNA, the CDR3 is TGCAGCGTTGATGTCGGGGGTTATGGCTACACCTTC. Together with reference TRBV29-1 and TRBJ1-2, the CDR3 gives the full variable domain: SAVISQKPSRDICQRGTSLTIQCQVDSQVTMMFWYRQQPGQSLTLIATANQGSEATYESGFVIDKFPISRPNLTFSTLTVSNMSPEDSSIYLCSVDVGGYGYTFGSGTRLTVV.

This clone was counted a single time. The chain joins TRBV30 to TRBJ2-7; D gene uncertain. CDR3 length equals 11 residues. With 1 base removed from V and 5 bases from J, the gap between germline ends came to 6 bases. Germline values: CDR1 GTSNPN, CDR2 SVGIG (reference sequence). The CDR3 sequence is CAWSDNHEQYF. The DNA for the CDR3 is TGTGCCTGGAGTGATAATCACGAGCAGTACTTC.